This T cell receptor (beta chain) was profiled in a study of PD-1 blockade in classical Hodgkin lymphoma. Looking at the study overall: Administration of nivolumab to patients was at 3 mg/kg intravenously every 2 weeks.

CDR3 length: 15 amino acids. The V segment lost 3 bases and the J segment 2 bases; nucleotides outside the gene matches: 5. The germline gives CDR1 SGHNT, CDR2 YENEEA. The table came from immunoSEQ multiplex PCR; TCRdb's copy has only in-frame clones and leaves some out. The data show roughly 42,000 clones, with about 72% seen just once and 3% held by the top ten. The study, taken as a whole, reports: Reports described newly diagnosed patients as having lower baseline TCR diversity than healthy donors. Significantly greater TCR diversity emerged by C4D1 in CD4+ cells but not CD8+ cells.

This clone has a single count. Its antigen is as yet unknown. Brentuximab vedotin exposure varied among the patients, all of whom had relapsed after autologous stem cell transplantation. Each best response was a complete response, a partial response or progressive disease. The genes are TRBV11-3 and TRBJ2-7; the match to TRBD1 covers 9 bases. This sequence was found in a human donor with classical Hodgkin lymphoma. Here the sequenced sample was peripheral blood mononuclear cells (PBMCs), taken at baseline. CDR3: CASSFGTGTPYEQYF. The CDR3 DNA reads TGTGCCAGCAGCTTCGGGACAGGGACTCCCTACGAGCAGTACTTC.